This is a list of T cell receptor beta chains from one sample in a study of cytomegalovirus exposure and HLA in healthy donors. Assay: immunoSEQ multiplex PCR; the TCRdb copy retains only in-frame clones and omits some. The data show 150,000 or so clones, 85% to 95% seen once. The sample consisted of PBMCs. The receptors come from a man aged 18 to 29 in good health and CMV-seropositive. The CDR3 runs from the conserved cysteine through the conserved F or W. A D gene is named only where the DNA matches it firmly. Some rows have no size entry. The others give once, few or many, or a class for an expanded clone.

TRBD1	-	TRBV28	TRBJ1-5	CASSPLHGQGNQPQHF	TGTGCCAGCAGTCCCTTACACGGACAGGGTAATCAGCCCCAGCATTTT
TRBD2	-	TRBV19	TRBJ2-5	CASSMGLAGAKETQYF	TGTGCCAGTAGTATGGGACTAGCGGGAGCAAAAGAGACCCAGTACTTC
-	-	TRBV5-1	TRBJ2-1	CASSFPTYNEQFF	TGCGCCAGCAGCTTTCCAACCTACAATGAGCAGTTCTTC
TRBD1	-	TRBV29-1	TRBJ2-1	CSVLSGQGVVQFF	TGCAGCGTTCTCTCGGGACAGGGGGTGGTGCAGTTCTTC
-	-	TRBV28	TRBJ2-7	CASSLNDREVAEQYF	TGTGCCAGCAGTTTAAATGACAGGGAGGTTGCCGAGCAGTACTTC
TRBD1	-	TRBV5-1	TRBJ2-3	CASSPSGTGADTQYF	TGCGCCAGCAGCCCAAGTGGGACAGGGGCAGATACGCAGTATTTT
TRBD2	-	TRBV4-1	TRBJ2-1	CASSQDYLWEGYNEQFF	TGCGCCAGCAGCCAAGATTACTTGTGGGAGGGGTACAATGAGCAGTTCTTC
-	-	TRBV27	TRBJ2-2	CASSPGYAGKLFF	TGTGCCAGCAGTCCGGGATACGCCGGGAAGCTGTTTTTT
-	-	TRBV5-4	TRBJ1-2	CASSLWTENYGYTF	TGTGCCAGCAGCCTCTGGACAGAGAACTATGGCTACACCTTC
TRBD2	-	TRBV6-5	TRBJ2-7	CASRGTSGRAYEQYF	TGTGCCAGCAGAGGGACTAGCGGGAGGGCATACGAGCAGTACTTC
-	once	TRBV6-1	TRBJ2-2	CASSVGGGELFF	TGTGCCAGCAGTGTTGGAGGCGGGGAGCTGTTTTTT
-	-	TRBV7-9	TRBJ1-1	CASSLSATYTEAFF	TGTGCCAGCAGCTTATCAGCGACCTACACTGAAGCTTTCTTT
TRBD2	-	TRBV16	TRBJ2-1	CASSLFVAGGSNEQFF	TGTGCCAGCAGCTTATTTGTTGCGGGAGGTAGCAATGAGCAGTTCTTC
TRBD2	-	TRBV5-1	TRBJ2-7	CASSLAEQAGVVYEQYF	TGCGCCAGCAGCTTGGCCGAGCAAGCGGGAGTGGTGTACGAGCAGTACTTC
TRBD1	once	TRBV5-1	TRBJ1-2	CASSQDRPPNYGYTF	TGCGCCAGCAGCCAGGACAGGCCACCTAACTATGGCTACACCTTC
TRBD1	-	TRBV6-6	TRBJ1-2	CASSPGQGLYGYTF	TGTGCCAGCAGTCCGGGACAGGGACTTTATGGCTACACCTTC
TRBD1	-	TRBV5-4	TRBJ1-2	CASSRQGLNYGYTF	TGTGCCAGCAGCAGACAGGGGCTGAACTATGGCTACACCTTC
-	-	TRBV2	TRBJ2-7	CASRVAGEQYF	TGTGCCAGCAGAGTGGCAGGCGAGCAGTACTTC
-	-	TRBV27	TRBJ2-7	CASRASGSYEQYF	TGTGCCAGCAGGGCCTCAGGGTCCTACGAGCAGTACTTC
TRBD2	-	TRBV5-5	TRBJ2-1	CASSFAGGYNEQFF	TGTGCCAGCAGCTTCGCGGGAGGGTACAATGAGCAGTTCTTC
-	-	TRBV27	TRBJ1-6	CASSLPTNRSPPHF	TGTGCCAGCAGTTTACCCACGAACAGGTCACCCCCCCACTTT
TRBD2	-	TRBV2	TRBJ2-2	CASSATSGRTGELFF	TGTGCCAGCAGTGCGACTAGCGGGCGAACCGGGGAGCTGTTTTTT
TRBD1	-	TRBV5-5	TRBJ1-2	CASSLGRQGRGYTF	TGTGCCAGCAGCTTGGGGAGACAGGGGCGGGGCTACACCTTC
TRBD1	-	TRBV6-1	TRBJ1-2	CASYGGTASNYGYTF	TGTGCCAGCTATGGAGGGACAGCCTCGAACTATGGCTACACCTTC
-	-	TRBV6-1	TRBJ2-5	CASSEAQGRLETQYF	TGTGCCAGCAGTGAAGCTCAGGGTCGGTTAGAGACCCAGTACTTC
-	-	TRBV6-4	TRBJ1-5	CASSDSGDQPQHF	TGTGCCAGCAGTGACTCAGGGGATCAGCCCCAGCATTTT
TRBD1	-	TRBV30	TRBJ1-2	CAWSVLRTGVGGYTF	TGTGCCTGGAGTGTACTTCGGACAGGGGTGGGTGGCTACACCTTC
-	once	TRBV6-1	TRBJ1-2	CASSERGLYGYTF	TGTGCCAGCAGTGAGAGAGGGCTCTATGGCTACACCTTC
-	-	TRBV10-3	TRBJ1-4	CAISPTDSEEKLFF	TGTGCCATCAGTCCGACAGACTCCGAGGAAAAACTGTTTTTT
-	-	TRBV20-1	TRBJ2-1	CSESHGNEQFF	TGCAGTGAGTCCCACGGGAATGAGCAGTTCTTC
-	-	TRBV27	TRBJ2-6	CASSPDAPGLRPSGANVLTF	TGTGCCAGCAGTCCAGACGCACCGGGACTTAGGCCCTCTGGGGCCAACGTCCTGACTTTC